The sequence of this T cell receptor (beta chain) was determined in a study of Ad26.COV2.S vaccination and SARS-CoV-2 variants (TCRdb year 2021). Study-wide context: Donors in the vaccine arm were drawn from COV1001, a phase I-IIa trial of Ad26.COV2.S in healthy adults that was multicentre, randomized, double-blind and placebo-controlled. Investigators did not know the trial group allocation while performing experiments and assessing outcomes. Sequencing of the TCRbeta repertoire served to evaluate the specificity and breadth of SARS-CoV-2-reactive T cell receptors following Ad26.COV2.S vaccination. A total of some 30 samples were included in the TCR-sequenced set, comprising roughly 19 Ad26.COV2.S vaccine recipients, 5 placebo recipients and 8 SARS-CoV-2 convalescent individuals. Dosing of Ad26.COV2.S was intramuscular, at either 5x10^10 or 1x10^11 viral particles, delivered as one shot or as two shots spaced 56 days apart. Trial participants were randomized into five groups of five: low-dose or high-dose Ad26.COV2.S given once or twice, or placebo on both occasions. Study-level results and caveats: Spike-specific TCR breadth was higher in Ad26.COV2.S recipients than in placebo recipients (P = 0.0014). Non-spike TCR breadth was comparable between vaccine and placebo recipients, consistent with the vaccine containing only spike. Substantial breadth of spike-specific CD8+ and CD4+ T cell responses was reported after vaccination. It was noted by the authors that total T cell responses may have been underestimated by the TCR breadth and depth analyses. Comparing responses between vaccine doses or regimens was not something the study was powered to do.

The treatment or condition tag for this specimen amounts to: some 20 received Ad26.COV2.S at low or high dose, single or two shots; several received placebo; per-sample allocation not given. For vaccine and placebo recipients, repertoires were sequenced using samples collected on day 63 after the first injection. Between 29 July and 7 August 2020, Cohort 1b enrolled about 27 adults aged 18-55 years at one site in Boston, USA. Ad26.COV2.S was a replication-incompetent adenovirus type 26 vector expressing a prefusion-stabilized SARS-CoV-2 spike protein from the original Wuhan strain. Remarks on this clone: No antigen is known for it. The sample holds no much larger clone one base away, and base qualities are not on file.

TCRbeta CDR3 regions were sequenced with the immunoSEQ Assay. After extraction, genomic DNA underwent amplification by bias-controlled multiplex PCR, followed by high-throughput sequencing. The paper's data handling went like this. To quantify the absolute abundance of each unique TCRbeta CDR3 region, sequences were collapsed and filtered. T cell fraction was estimated by normalizing TCRbeta template counts to usable DNA, which was measured by amplifying reference genes present in all nucleated cells. Repertoire TCRs were annotated as SARS-CoV-2-specific by exact matching of V gene, CDR3 amino acid sequence and J gene to a known reactive TCR set. MIRA supplied the reference SARS-CoV-2 TCR set, which was filtered for enrichment in COVID-19-positive ImmuneCODE repertoires so that public or cross-reactive TCRs were removed. Using the MIRA antigens, annotated TCRs were further analysed by specific ORF or by position within an ORF. Breadth was defined as the number of annotated unique rearrangements divided by the total number of unique productive rearrangements, and depth was defined as the summed frequency of the annotated unique rearrangements. Group comparisons of TCR breadth used two-sided Wilcoxon rank-sum tests. TCRdb retrieved this table from immuneACCESS and kept in-frame rearrangements only. Not all clones are present; in checked studies, unresolved V genes account for under half, and no reason is known for the remainder. D and trimming come from the DNA, and the V and J calls and clone size come from that table. The sample table holds 300,000 to 400,000 clones, of which about 86% were seen once. The biggest ten clones account for 1.9% of the sample.

Including the terminal cysteine and phenylalanine, the CDR3 comprises 16 residues. The kept DNA is CDR3 alone, 48 bases in frame from the first base. Trimming costs V 1 base and J 1 base, and their ends lie 13 bases apart. The germline V gene sets CDR1 to SGHNT and CDR2 to YENEEA. The receptor chain draws on TRBV11-3 and TRBJ2-5; the D gene cannot be named for sure. The sequences come from peripheral blood, collected in a trial of Ad26.COV2.S vaccine versus placebo. The sequence came from a person between 18 and 65 years old who received the Ad26.COV2.S COVID-19 vaccine or a placebo. CDR3 reads: CASSLGRSRSQETQYF. The DNA reads TGTGCCAGCAGCTTAGGCCGGTCGAGAAGCCAAGAGACCCAGTACTTC.